These 11 T cell receptor beta chains were all obtained from the same sample, sequenced in a study of post-analysis software for immune sequencing data. Study-wide points: Elevated frequency relative to controls characterized several TRBV segments in patients, TRBV5-6, TRBV5-1 and TRBV20-1 among them.

Unique molecular identifiers were present in the TCR beta cDNA libraries. Via MiXCR, TCRdb re-called the PCR reads, giving one row per CDR3 protein. The sample lists around 200,000 distinct CDR3 sequences, 25% to 30% occurring once. No antigens are known for them. The sample was blood. The receptors here all came from a girl aged 2-17 years with multiple sclerosis.

The chain is built from TRBV27 and TRBJ2-3, with 11 bases matching TRBD1. V lost 6 bases, J lost 3 bases, and 8 bases stayed unmatched. There are 16 residues in the CDR3. CDR1 MNHEY and CDR2 SMNVEV come from the germline V gene (reference sequence). CDR3 protein: CASRGQGVIRTDTQYF. The CDR3 bases are TGTGCCAGCAGGGGACAGGGGGTAATTAGGACAGATACGCAGTATTTT.

The sample holds many counts of this clonotype. The chain has TRBV4-1 and TRBJ2-6; 9 bases align to TRBD1. CDR3 size: 19 residues. Trimming at V came to 1 base and at J to 3 bases, leaving 10 bases not matched to a gene. The germline CDR1 and CDR2 sequences are MGHRA and YSYEKL. The DNA of the CDR3 is TGCGCCAGCAGCCAAGGTTCCGGGACAGGGTACAGTGGGGCCAACGTCCTGACTTTC. Translated, it gives CASSQGSGTGYSGANVLTF.

The gene calls are TRBV5-5 and TRBJ2-2, with 8 positions matching TRBD1. J lost 1 base, V lost 4 bases, and 6 bases had no gene match. The CDR3 covers 16 residues. Germline-derived CDR1 and CDR2 are SGHKS and YYEKEE (reference sequence). CDR3 sequence: CASSRQGAGNTGELFF. Here the CDR3 DNA reads TGTGCCAGCAGCAGGCAGGGGGCGGGGAACACCGGGGAGCTGTTTTTT. The full variable domain, completed using reference TRBV5-5 and TRBJ2-2, is DAGVTQSPTHLIKTRGQQVTLRCSPISGHKSVSWYQQVLGQGPQFIFQYYEKEERGRGNFPDRFSARQFPNYSSELNVNALLLGDSALYLCASSRQGAGNTGELFFGEGSRLTVL.

The chain employs TRBV7-9 and TRBJ2-6, with 7 bases matching TRBD2. This CDR3 has 17 residues. Trimming cost V 5 bases and J 1 base; bases outside gene matches: 8. Germline assignment: CDR1 SEHNR and CDR2 FQNEAQ (reference sequence). CDR3: CASSATGGISGANVLTF. CDR3 sequence (DNA): TGTGCCAGCAGCGCCACGGGGGGTATTTCTGGGGCCAACGTCCTGACTTTC. Full variable domain (missing parts from reference TRBV7-9 and TRBJ2-6): DTGVSQNPRHKITKRGQNVTFRCDPISEHNRLYWYRQTLGQGPEFLTYFQNEAQLEKSRLLSDRFSAERPKGSFSTLEIQRTEQGDSAMYLCASSATGGISGANVLTFGAGSRLTVL.

The CDR3 here is CASSYGTGNDGQFF. CDR3 DNA sequence: TGCGCCAGCAGCTACGGGACAGGAAACGATGGGCAGTTCTTC. The chain couples TRBV5-1 to TRBJ2-1, with 8 bases identical to TRBD1. CDR3 length: 14 residues. Germline V gives CDR1 SGHRS, CDR2 YFSETQ. J was trimmed by 12 bases and V by 3 bases; bases with no gene match: 11.

This clonotype was seen once. This sequence joins TRBV9 and TRBJ2-2, with D tentatively TRBD2 (7 bases). V lost 0 bases, J lost 7 bases, and 13 bases lay in between. The CDR3 loop spans 15 amino acids. Germline CDR1 SGDLS, CDR2 YYNGEE. The CDR3 is CASSVAWGGDGELFF. DNA of the CDR3: TGTGCCAGCAGCGTAGCGTGGGGGGGCGACGGGGAGCTGTTTTTT.

This clonotype was recorded at least ten times. This rearrangement joins TRBV2 to TRBJ2-1; 9 bases fit TRBD2. V was clipped by 7 bases and J by 9 bases; unmatched bases: 7. CDR1 and CDR2 (germline): SNHLY, FYNNEI. This CDR3 comprises 13 residues. CDR3 sequence: CASIRETSGEQFF. In DNA, the CDR3 is TGTGCCAGCATCCGGGAGACTAGCGGTGAGCAGTTCTTC.

This clonotype has a count of ten or more. This chain joins TRBV20-1 and TRBJ2-1, with 12 positions matching TRBD2. V gave up 2 bases and J gave up 6 bases; unmatched junction bases: 5. Germline lookup yields CDR1 DFQATT and CDR2 SNEGSKA (reference sequence). This CDR3 has 15 residues. CDR3 protein: CSARLLAGGLNEQFF. In nucleotides, the CDR3 is TGCAGTGCTAGACTCCTAGCGGGGGGGCTCAATGAGCAGTTCTTC.

This clonotype was counted only a few times. The genes are TRBV4-2 and TRBJ1-1; perhaps TRBD1 as D (5 bases). V lost 2 bases and J lost 1, with 8 bases in between. The length of the CDR3 is 14 residues. The V gene's germline CDR1 is LGHNA and CDR2 YNFKEQ. This CDR3 reads CASSQYQGNTEAFF. In nucleotides, the CDR3 is TGTGCCAGCAGCCAATATCAGGGGAACACTGAAGCTTTCTTT.

V is TRBV7-8 and J is TRBJ2-2; D perhaps matches TRBD1 (5 bases). The CDR3 sequence is 17 residues long. The germline V gene has CDR1 SGHVS and CDR2 FQNEAQ. The V gene lost 6 bases and the J gene lost 0 bases, with 17 bases spanning the gap. In nucleotides, the CDR3 is TGTGCCAGCAGGGAAAGGGGTACTGCGCCGAACACCGGGGAGCTGTTTTTT. As protein: CASRERGTAPNTGELFF.

This clonotype showed up just a few times. CDR3 loop: CASSLASGMNTEAFF. DNA for the CDR3: TGTGCCAGCAGCTTAGCGTCGGGGATGAACACTGAAGCTTTCTTT. J is TRBJ1-1 and V is TRBV7-8; D not resolved. Per germline, CDR1 SGHVS and CDR2 FQNEAQ. The V and J ends lost 0 bases and 0 bases respectively, with 8 bases between them. CDR3 length: 15 amino acids.